The 17 T cell receptor beta chains listed next were all sequenced from one sample in a study of blood T cell repertoires in COVID-19. The repertoire was sequenced with immunoSEQ multiplex PCR; TCRdb's copy has only in-frame clones and lacks some. In the table there are some 120,000 clones, around two thirds of which are singletons. The specimen was peripheral blood. Receptors were obtained from a woman in her 70s with acute or convalescent COVID-19.

The V and J genes are TRBV11-2 and TRBJ2-1, with 9 positions matching TRBD2. Germline values: CDR1 SGHAT, CDR2 FQNNGV. The CDR3 is 15 amino acids. Unmatched junction bases numbered 7, after V lost 1 base and J lost 9 bases. CDR3 loop: CASSLVAGGLIEQFF. CDR3 DNA: TGTGCCAGCAGCTTAGTTGCGGGGGGGCTCATTGAGCAGTTCTTC.

The genes are TRBV25-1 and TRBJ1-6; 7 positions agree with TRBD1. V lost 8 bases and J lost 6; bases outside the gene matches: 7. The CDR3 contains 14 residues. Germline V lookup: CDR1 MGHDK, CDR2 SYGVNS. CDR3 nucleotide sequence: TGTGCCAGCTCAGGGGGACATCGTAATTCACCCCTCCACTTT. Protein sequence: CASSGGHRNSPLHF. The full variable domain, rest sourced from reference TRBV25-1 and TRBJ1-6, is EADIYQTPRYLVIGTGKKITLECSQTMGHDKMYWYQQDPGMELHLIHYSYGVNSTEKGDLSSESTVSRIRTEHFPLTLESARPSHTSQYLCASSGGHRNSPLHFGNGTRLTVT.

The chain combines TRBV19 with TRBJ1-2, with 7 bases fitting TRBD1. CDR1 LNHDA and CDR2 SQIVND come from the germline V gene (reference sequence). This CDR3 region has 14 residues. Losses at the gene ends were 4 bases for V and 8 bases for J; bases not matched to a gene: 10. CDR3 sequence: CASSRAGTEVGYTF. The CDR3, as DNA: TGTGCCAGTAGTAGAGCCGGGACAGAGGTCGGCTACACCTTC.

This clone was seen a single time. This chain links TRBV10-3 with TRBJ2-3, with TRBD2 matching 13 bases. The CDR3 is 15 residues long. Trimming removed 5 bases from V and 5 bases from J; junction bases left unmatched: 4. Germline-derived CDR1 and CDR2 are ENHRY and SYGVKD. In DNA form, the CDR3 reads TGTGCCATCAGTTGGACTAGCGGGAGTATAGATACGCAGTATTTT. Protein: CAISWTSGSIDTQYF.

This clone has a count of ten or more. This rearrangement joins TRBV19 to TRBJ2-7, with D tentatively TRBD2 (5 bases). Germline values: CDR1 LNHDA, CDR2 SQIVND (reference sequence). The CDR3 covers 13 residues. The V end lost 8 bases, the J end lost 3 bases, and 14 bases lay between the germline ends. The DNA of the CDR3 is TGTGCCAGTCAACACGCCGGAGGCTACGAGCAGTACTTC. Protein: CASQHAGGYEQYF.

This chain joins TRBV11-2 and TRBJ2-5; D unclear. V lost 3 bases and J 3 bases, leaving 8 bases between the germline ends. The germline V gene encodes CDR1 SGHAT and CDR2 FQNNGV. This CDR3 contains 13 residues. CDR3 nucleotides: TGTGCCAGCAGCTTTAACATAAAAGAGACCCAGTACTTC. Encoded protein: CASSFNIKETQYF.

This CDR3 is CASSSNGLAEETQYF. The CDR3 DNA is TGTGCCAGCAGTTCAAACGGACTAGCGGAAGAGACCCAGTACTTC. The chain has TRBV28 and TRBJ2-5, with 10 bases fitting TRBD2. This CDR3 spans 15 amino acids. After removal of 4 bases from V and 3 bases from J, the junction contained 5 bases not matched to a gene. Germline V gene lookup returns CDR1 MDHEN and CDR2 SYDVKM.

The chain employs TRBV3-1 (or the pseudogene TRBV3-2) and TRBJ2-2; 7 nucleotides match TRBD2. The J segment lost 7 bases and the V segment lost 0 bases, leaving 17 bases of the junction unmatched. The CDR3 runs to 19 residues. The V gene's germline CDR1 is LGHDT and CDR2 YNNKEL (reference sequence). The CDR3 region is CASSQERWGGRDSHGELFF. CDR3 nucleotides: TGTGCCAGCAGCCAAGAAAGATGGGGGGGAAGGGATAGTCACGGGGAGCTGTTTTTT.

In this sample, this clone turned up a few times. The gene calls are TRBV30 and TRBJ1-1, with unresolved D. The CDR3 length is 13 residues. Germline assignment: CDR1 GTSNPN and CDR2 SVGIG (reference sequence). The germline V and J ends were trimmed by 0 bases and 2 bases, with 7 bases remaining between them. The CDR3 nucleotides read TGTGCCTGGAGTGTATCCTCCAACACTGAAGCTTTCTTT. Translated: CAWSVSSNTEAFF.

The sample holds a few counts of this clone. The rearrangement links TRBV27 to TRBJ1-5, with D possibly matching TRBD1 (6 bases). The V end lost 6 bases, the J end lost 4 bases, and 7 bases lay between the germline ends. The CDR3 has 12 amino acids. Germline V gives CDR1 MNHEY, CDR2 SMNVEV (reference sequence). This CDR3 is CASRDRNQPQHF. The CDR3 nucleotides read TGTGCCAGCAGGGACAGAAATCAGCCCCAGCATTTT.

This clone is a singleton in its sample. V gene TRBV7-9 combines with J gene TRBJ1-1, with 7 positions matching TRBD1. Germline V lookup: CDR1 SEHNR, CDR2 FQNEAQ (reference sequence). This CDR3 comprises 14 residues. Trimming cost V 0 bases and J 11 bases; bases outside gene matches: 9. In nucleotides, the CDR3 is TGTGCCAGCAGCTTAGCCCTCACAGGGGCGGGCGCTTTCTTT. Translation gives CASSLALTGAGAFF.

The chain combines TRBV7-2 with TRBJ1-5; D is undetermined. V gave up 6 bases and J gave up 0 bases, with 12 bases separating them. This CDR3 comprises 15 residues. The V gene's germline CDR1 is SGHTA and CDR2 FQGNSA. The CDR3, as DNA: TGTGCCAGCAGTCCCCACGGGTTTAGCAATCAGCCCCAGCATTTT. Residues: CASSPHGFSNQPQHF.

The chain's CDR3 is CASSQGGGASETQYF. As DNA, the CDR3 is TGCGCCAGCAGCCAGGGCGGGGGGGCATCGGAGACCCAGTACTTC. V is TRBV4-3 and J is TRBJ2-5; 9 bases agree with TRBD2. There are 15 residues in the CDR3. J was trimmed by 5 bases and V by 3 bases; bases with no gene match: 7. CDR1 and CDR2 (germline): LGHNA, YSLEER.

This chain joins TRBV7-9 and TRBJ2-7, with D possibly matching TRBD2 (7 bases). The CDR3 is 17 residues long. Trimming took off 2 bases at V and 3 bases at J, with 20 bases between the two ends. Germline CDR1 and CDR2: SEHNR and FQNEAQ (reference sequence). This CDR3 reads CASSLPRSRGGFYEQYF. CDR3 bases: TGTGCCAGCAGCTTACCCCGTAGCCGCGGGGGCTTCTACGAGCAGTACTTC.

This clone was observed a single time. The chain couples TRBV7-2 to TRBJ2-6; D perhaps matches TRBD1 (7 bases). Germline CDR1 SGHTA, CDR2 FQGNSA. Trimming took 7 bases from V and 0 from J, leaving 16 bases between them. The length of the CDR3 is 17 residues. CDR3 nucleotide sequence: TGTGCCAGCACCGATAGACAGGGAGGCTCTGGGGCCAACGTCCTGACTTTC. This codes for CASTDRQGGSGANVLTF.

The chain links TRBV7-3 to TRBJ2-3; 10 bases match TRBD2. Trimming at V came to 3 bases and at J to 3 bases, leaving 3 bases not matched to a gene. CDR1 is SGHTA and CDR2 is FQGTGA in the germline V gene. The CDR3 consists of 15 residues. CDR3 sequence (DNA): TGTGCCAGCAGCTTGAGCGGGAGGGCAACAGATACGCAGTATTTT. Its translation is CASSLSGRATDTQYF.

This sequence joins TRBV11-3 and TRBJ2-2; D unresolved. Trimming took 5 bases from V and 7 from J, leaving 8 bases between them. The CDR3 is 12 amino acids. Germline CDR1 reads SGHNT; CDR2 reads YENEEA. CDR3: CASSLTGGELFF. Written as DNA, the CDR3 is TGTGCCAGCAGCCTAACGGGCGGGGAGCTGTTTTTT.